The sequence of this T cell receptor beta chain was determined in a study of PD-1 blockade in mismatch repair-deficient tumors. Sequencing was performed with immunoSEQ multiplex PCR; in TCRdb, only in-frame clones are kept and a portion is missing. Found here are about 63,000 clones, 88% of them singletons; the top ten hold roughly 13%. The sample holds one count of this clone. Trimming took 0 bases from V and 5 from J; bases not matched to a gene: 4. CDR1 and CDR2 (germline): SGHVS, FQNEAQ. The CDR3 has 15 amino acids. Mismatch repair deficiency was confirmed in all patients, by PCR or immunohistochemistry.

The receptor's source is an adult with mismatch repair-deficient cancer. V is TRBV7-8 and J is TRBJ1-2; the match to TRBD1 covers 9 bases. This specimen was peripheral blood, taken 52 weeks after starting pembrolizumab. The CDR3, as DNA: TGTGCCAGCAGCTTAGCGACAGGGGGGGGATATGGCTACACCTTC. It specifies CASSLATGGGYGYTF.